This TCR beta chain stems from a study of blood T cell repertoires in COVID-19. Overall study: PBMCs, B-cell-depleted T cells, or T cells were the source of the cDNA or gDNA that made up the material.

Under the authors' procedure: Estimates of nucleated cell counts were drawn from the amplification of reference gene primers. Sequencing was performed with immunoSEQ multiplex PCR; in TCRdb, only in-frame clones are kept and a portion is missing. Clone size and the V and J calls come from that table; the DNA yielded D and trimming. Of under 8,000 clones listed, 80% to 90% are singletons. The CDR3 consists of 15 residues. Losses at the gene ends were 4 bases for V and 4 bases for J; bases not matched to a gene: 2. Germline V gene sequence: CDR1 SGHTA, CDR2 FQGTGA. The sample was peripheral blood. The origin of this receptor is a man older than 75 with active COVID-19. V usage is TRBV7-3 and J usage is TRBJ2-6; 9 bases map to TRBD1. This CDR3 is CASSSQGAGANVLTF. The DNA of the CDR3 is TGTGCCAGCAGCTCACAGGGGGCCGGGGCCAACGTCCTGACTTTC.